These 2 T cell receptor beta chains were sequenced from one sample in a study of blood T cell repertoires in COVID-19. Using immunoSEQ multiplex PCR, the repertoire was profiled, and TCRdb retains in-frame clones only, with some absent. The sample includes roughly 70,000 clones, about 90% seen only once; the top ten take roughly 6.2%. The sample consisted of peripheral blood. Every receptor here comes from a woman older than 75 with active COVID-19.

The V and J genes are TRBV30 and TRBJ2-5; D call uncertain. The CDR3 runs 10 residues. Trimming pared 7 bases from V and 4 bases from J, leaving 7 bases between. Germline loops: CDR1 GTSNPN, CDR2 SVGIG (reference sequence). The CDR3 region is CALPGETQYF. The DNA of the CDR3 is TGTGCCTTGCCAGGAGAGACCCAGTACTTC.

This clone was seen once. The gene calls are TRBV19 and TRBJ2-2, with D maybe TRBD2 (7 bases). V was pared by 6 bases and J by 4 bases, with 18 bases between. CDR1 and CDR2 from the germline V gene are LNHDA and SQIVND (reference sequence). There are 16 residues in the CDR3. The CDR3 sequence: CASSLQGGVSTGELFF. The CDR3, as DNA: TGTGCCAGTAGCCTTCAAGGGGGGGTGAGCACCGGGGAGCTGTTTTTT.